The 16 T cell receptor beta chains given below trace back to one sample, sequenced in a study of molecular identifiers for immune sequencing clone quantification. TCRdb called the PCR reads again in MiXCR, with one record for every CDR3 protein. The sample consists of under 800,000 distinct CDR3 sequences, approximately 24% of them appearing once. The sequenced material came from naive CD8+ T cells from blood, with Jurkat cell RNA spiked in. The subset denotes: FACS-sorted CD8+CD4-CCR7+CD45RA+ naive T cells. These TCRs come from a human donor in good health. Some libraries in this study had Jurkat cell RNA spiked in.

This clonotype was observed many times. The rearrangement links TRBV6-6 to TRBJ1-5; D not resolved. Trimming cost V 7 bases and J 0 bases, with 16 bases left between them. This CDR3 is 16 amino acids long. Germline CDR1 and CDR2: MNHNY and SVGAGI (reference sequence). The DNA of the CDR3 is TGTGCCAGCACCCTAAAGGGCGGGTATAGCAATCAGCCCCAGCATTTT. Protein: CASTLKGGYSNQPQHF.

This clonotype was seen repeatedly, ten times or more. The V and J genes are TRBV4-3 and TRBJ2-7, with 9 bases fitting TRBD1. The junction had 6 bases not matched to a gene; V was cut back by 4 bases and J by 2 bases. The CDR3 loop spans 15 amino acids. In germline, CDR1 is LGHNA, CDR2 YSLEER. The CDR3 spells CASSPGTGFTYEQYF. As DNA, the CDR3 is TGCGCCAGCAGCCCGGGGACAGGGTTTACCTACGAGCAGTACTTC.

This clonotype was counted between two and nine times. The chain employs TRBV10-3 and TRBJ2-7; no clear D gene. Germline values: CDR1 ENHRY, CDR2 SYGVKD. V was clipped by 2 bases and J by 3 bases, with 14 bases between them. The CDR3 runs 15 residues. This CDR3 reads CAISEPQKGIYEQYF. The DNA of the CDR3 is TGTGCCATCAGTGAGCCCCAAAAAGGGATCTACGAGCAGTACTTC.

This clonotype was counted between two and nine times. The CDR3 protein is CASSLTGGLAANNEQFF. The CDR3 DNA reads TGTGCCAGCAGCTTAACGGGGGGCCTAGCGGCGAACAATGAGCAGTTCTTC. The V gene is TRBV7-3, the J gene TRBJ2-1; perhaps TRBD2 as D (7 bases). Germline V lookup: CDR1 SGHTA, CDR2 FQGTGA. The CDR3 spans 17 residues. Between the trimmed V and J ends, which lost 0 bases and 5 bases, there was a span of 17 bases.

On this clonotype itself: A much larger clone differs from this one at a single base, so this may be a read error. The chain joins TRBV3-1 to TRBJ2-3, with D unclear. Germline V lookup: CDR1 LGHDT, CDR2 YNNKEL (reference sequence). The CDR3 spans 13 residues. V lost 4 bases to trimming and J lost 2 bases, with 7 bases between them. The DNA for the CDR3 is TGTGCCAGCAGCCGGCCCTACACAGATACGCAGTATTTT. This sequence encodes CASSRPYTDTQYF.

A word on this clonotype: A much larger clone lies one base from this, so it may be a read error. This rearrangement joins TRBV6-2 or TRBV6-3 to TRBJ2-5; D is perhaps TRBD1 or TRBD2 (5 bases each). Germline V lookup: CDR1 MNHEY, CDR2 SVGEGT. The CDR3 length is 15 residues. Written as DNA, the CDR3 is TGTGCCAGCAGTTACAACGGGGCAGATCAAGAGACCCGGTACTTC. Translated, it gives CASSYNGADQETRYF.

This clonotype has a handful of counts. The chain combines TRBV6-1 with TRBJ2-7; D might be TRBD2 (7 bases). CDR1 is MNHNS, CDR2 SASEGT, per germline. The CDR3 covers 13 residues. Trimming cost V 11 bases and J 2 bases, with 16 bases left between them. CDR3 in amino acids: CAEGEGPTYEQYF. In DNA, the CDR3 is TGTGCCGAGGGGGAGGGGCCAACCTACGAGCAGTACTTC.

There are a few counts of this clonotype. V and J are TRBV4-1 and TRBJ2-5, with 8 bases that match TRBD2. With 4 bases clipped from V and 3 bases from J, the junction kept 7 bases outside the gene matches. The CDR3 runs to 15 residues. Germline values: CDR1 MGHRA, CDR2 YSYEKL. As DNA, the CDR3 is TGCGCCAGCAGCCCGCCGACGGGGGGGGAAGAGACCCAGTACTTC. It yields the protein CASSPPTGGEETQYF.

The chain has TRBV12-5 and TRBJ2-1; 9 nucleotides line up with TRBD1. The CDR3 contains 20 residues. Germline trimming cut 2 bases from V and 0 bases from J; bases unmatched to any gene: 14. CDR1 and CDR2 (germline): LGHNT, FRNRAP. CDR3 in DNA: TGTGCTAGTGGTTTGCTCACCGGGACAGGGTCCTTTAGCTCCTACAATGAGCAGTTCTTC. Translating it yields CASGLLTGTGSFSSYNEQFF. Supplemented by reference TRBV12-5 and TRBJ2-1, the full variable domain reads DARVTQTPRHKVTEMGQEVTMRCQPILGHNTVFWYRQTMMQGLELLAYFRNRAPLDDSGMPKDRFSAEMPDATLATLKIQPSEPRDSAVYFCASGLLTGTGSFSSYNEQFFGPGTRLTVL.

This clonotype was found a few times. The chain recombines TRBV19 with TRBJ2-3, with a possible D match to TRBD2 (5 bases). Germline CDR1 LNHDA, CDR2 SQIVND (reference sequence). The CDR3 contains 17 residues. Deletions cut 4 bases from V and 0 bases from J, with 17 bases between. The CDR3 nucleotides read TGTGCCAGTAGTACCTATCCAGCGGCGACTAGCACAGATACGCAGTATTTT. Translating gives CASSTYPAATSTDTQYF.

There are many counts of this clonotype. The chain is built from TRBV7-6 and TRBJ2-3, with 8 bases matching TRBD2. Germline assignment: CDR1 SGHVS and CDR2 FNYEAQ. V was clipped by 4 bases and J by 6 bases; unmatched bases: 6. The CDR3 loop spans 14 amino acids. For the CDR3, the DNA is TGTGCCAGCAGCTCAGGACTAGCTTGGGATACGCAGTATTTT. Protein product: CASSSGLAWDTQYF.

This clonotype occurred a few times. V is TRBV4-1 and J is TRBJ1-2; D is possibly TRBD1 (5 bases). This CDR3 comprises 15 residues. CDR1 and CDR2 from the germline V gene are MGHRA and YSYEKL. V lost 3 bases and J lost 2, with 13 bases in between. The DNA of the CDR3 is TGCGCCAGCAGCCAGCCAGCAGGGCGGAACTATGGCTACACCTTC. It translates to CASSQPAGRNYGYTF.

This clonotype was seen only a few times. J is TRBJ1-2 and V is TRBV9; the D is unclear. Germline lookup yields CDR1 SGDLS and CDR2 YYNGEE. V shed 6 bases and J shed 3 bases, with 12 bases lying between them. The length of the CDR3 is 13 residues. For the CDR3, the DNA is TGTGCCAGCACCCCTTCTGGTGACTATGGCTACACCTTC. Its translation: CASTPSGDYGYTF.

This clonotype occurred many times. The chain is built from TRBV5-1 and TRBJ2-7, with a possible D match to TRBD2 (5 bases). Germline CDR1 SGHRS, CDR2 YFSETQ. V was trimmed by 0 bases and J by 5 bases, leaving 12 bases between them. This CDR3 spans 14 amino acids. The CDR3 protein is CASSLEDHGNEQYF. The CDR3, as DNA: TGCGCCAGCAGCTTGGAGGACCACGGGAACGAGCAGTACTTC.

There are a few counts of this clonotype. This rearrangement joins TRBV20-1 to TRBJ2-1; D is unresolved. The CDR3 runs to 16 residues. V shed 0 bases and J shed 0 bases, with 12 bases lying between them. Per the germline V gene, CDR1 is DFQATT and CDR2 is SNEGSKA (reference sequence). The CDR3 here is CSARDKSVSSYNEQFF. CDR3 coding DNA: TGCAGTGCTAGAGATAAGTCCGTGAGCTCCTACAATGAGCAGTTCTTC.

The gene calls are TRBV11-2 and TRBJ2-7; no firm D call. Germline CDR1 and CDR2: SGHAT and FQNNGV. With 3 bases removed from V and 0 bases from J, the gap between germline ends came to 12 bases. CDR3 length: 15 residues. The CDR3 reads CASSFEPFSSYEQYF. CDR3 in DNA: TGTGCCAGCAGCTTCGAGCCCTTTAGCTCCTACGAGCAGTACTTC.